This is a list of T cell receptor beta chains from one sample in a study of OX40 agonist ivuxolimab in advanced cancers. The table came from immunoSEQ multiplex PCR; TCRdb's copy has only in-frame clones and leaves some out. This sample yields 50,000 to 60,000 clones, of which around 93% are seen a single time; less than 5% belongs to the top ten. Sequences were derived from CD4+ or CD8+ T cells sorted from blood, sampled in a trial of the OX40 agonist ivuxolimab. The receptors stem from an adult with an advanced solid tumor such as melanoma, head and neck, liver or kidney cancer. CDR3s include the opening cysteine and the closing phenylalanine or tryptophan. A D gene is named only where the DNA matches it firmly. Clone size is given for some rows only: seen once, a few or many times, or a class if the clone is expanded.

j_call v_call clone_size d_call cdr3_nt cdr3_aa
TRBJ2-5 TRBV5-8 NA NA TGTGCCAGCCGTATGAAGGGACGGGAGACCCAGTACTTC CASRMKGRETQYF
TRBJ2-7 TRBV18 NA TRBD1 TGTGCCAGCTCACCACAGGAGACAGGGGGCTACGAGCAGTACTTC CASSPQETGGYEQYF
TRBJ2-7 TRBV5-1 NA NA TGCGCCAGCAGCTTGGGGACAGTCGGGTACGAGCAGTACTTC CASSLGTVGYEQYF
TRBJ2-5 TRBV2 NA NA TGTGCCAGCAGTGAATACGACAGCAATGAGACCCAGTACTTC CASSEYDSNETQYF
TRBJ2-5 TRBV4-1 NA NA TGCGCCAGCAGCCACCCGTCTGGGGAGGACCAAGAGACCCAGTACTTC CASSHPSGEDQETQYF
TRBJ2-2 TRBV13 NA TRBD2 TGTGCCAGCAGCGAGAAGCGGGAGTTAAACACCGGGGAGCTGTTTTTT CASSEKRELNTGELFF
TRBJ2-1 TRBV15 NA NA TGTGCCACCAGCATGATGGGGGAGGCCTACAATGAGCAGTTCTTC CATSMMGEAYNEQFF
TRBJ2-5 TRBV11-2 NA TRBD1 TGTGCCAGCAGCGCACAGGACAGGGCTAGGGGAGAGACCCAGTACTTC CASSAQDRARGETQYF
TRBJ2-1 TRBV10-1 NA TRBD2 TGCGCCAGCAGTGAGTCTAGACTAGCGAACCACAATGAGCAGTTCTTC CASSESRLANHNEQFF
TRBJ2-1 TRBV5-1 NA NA TGCGCCAGCAGCTTAGGGGGTTCGGGTAATGAGCAGTTCTTC CASSLGGSGNEQFF
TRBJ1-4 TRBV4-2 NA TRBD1 TGTGCCAGCAGCCAAATGGGACAGGGAAGGATTGATGAAAAACTGTTTTTT CASSQMGQGRIDEKLFF
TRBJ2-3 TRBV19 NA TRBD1 TGTGCCAGCTGGGACAGGGAAAGCACAGATACGCAGTATTTT CASWDRESTDTQYF
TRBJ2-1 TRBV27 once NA TGTGCCGCGGGGAATGAGCAGTTCTTC CAAGNEQFF
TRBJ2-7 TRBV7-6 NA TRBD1 TGTGCCAGCAGTAAACAGGGGGTGTGGTACGAGCAGTACTTC CASSKQGVWYEQYF
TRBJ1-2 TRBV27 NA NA TGTGCCAGCAGTTTATTAGGGACAAGCCATGGCTACACCTTC CASSLLGTSHGYTF
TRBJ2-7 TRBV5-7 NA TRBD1 TGTGCCAGCAGCTTGGGGCAGGGGGCAGGTAGATTCGAGCAGTACTTC CASSLGQGAGRFEQYF
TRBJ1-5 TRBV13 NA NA TGTGCCAGCAGCTTTGAAAGCAATCAGCCCCAGCATTTT CASSFESNQPQHF
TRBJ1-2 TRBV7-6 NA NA TGTGCCAGCAGCTCGCTAGACGGGGAGACTTGGGGCTACACCTTC CASSSLDGETWGYTF
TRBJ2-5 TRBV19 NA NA TGTGCCAGTAGTTGGGGGACGGGGAACCAAGAGACCCAGTACTTC CASSWGTGNQETQYF
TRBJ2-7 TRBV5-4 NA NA TGTGCCAGCAGCTACAATACCTACGAGCAGTACTTC CASSYNTYEQYF
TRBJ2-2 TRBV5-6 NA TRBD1 TGTGCCAGCAGCTTGTCCGACAGGGGGAACACCGGGGAGCTGTTTTTT CASSLSDRGNTGELFF
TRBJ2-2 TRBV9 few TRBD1 TGTGCCAGCAGCGACGACAGGGTGGCCGGGGAGCTGTTTTTT CASSDDRVAGELFF
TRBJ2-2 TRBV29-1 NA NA TGCAGCGTTGTGGGCACCGGGGAGCTGTTTTTT CSVVGTGELFF
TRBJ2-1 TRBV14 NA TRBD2 TGTGCCAGCAGCCAAGGACTAGCGGGAATAGGTGAGCAGTTCTTC CASSQGLAGIGEQFF
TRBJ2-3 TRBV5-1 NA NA TGCGCCAGCAGATCTGGAGCTCCAACAGATACGCAGTATTTT CASRSGAPTDTQYF
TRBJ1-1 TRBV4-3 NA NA TGCGCCAGCAGCCAAGAGGGTACGGGTGAAGCTTTCTTT CASSQEGTGEAFF
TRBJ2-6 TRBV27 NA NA TGTGCCAGCAGTTCGCCTCAGACCTCTGGGGCCAACGTCCTGACTTTC CASSSPQTSGANVLTF
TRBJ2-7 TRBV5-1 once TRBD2 TGCGCCAGCAGCTTGGTGGGCGGGAGTAGTTACGAGCAGTACTTC CASSLVGGSSYEQYF
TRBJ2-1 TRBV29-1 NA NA TGCAGCGTTGTTCCCCTCGACGCTCGTGAGCAGTTCTTC CSVVPLDAREQFF
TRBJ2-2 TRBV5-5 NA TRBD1 TGTGCCAGCAGCTGGGGACAGGGTAGCACCGGGGAGCTGTTTTTT CASSWGQGSTGELFF
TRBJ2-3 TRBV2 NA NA TGTGCCAGCAGTGGTAGGGCTAGCCCATTGCGGTCTAGCACAGATACGCAGTATTTT CASSGRASPLRSSTDTQYF
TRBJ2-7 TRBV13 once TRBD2 TGTGCCAGCAGCCCTAGCGGGAGGTACGAGCAGTACTTC CASSPSGRYEQYF
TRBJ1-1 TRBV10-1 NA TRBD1 TGCGCCAGCAGTAATACCCGGACAGGTAGGACTGAAGCTTTCTTT CASSNTRTGRTEAFF
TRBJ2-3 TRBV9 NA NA TGTGCCAGCAGCGTAGCTTTGGGCTCGGATACGCAGTATTTT CASSVALGSDTQYF
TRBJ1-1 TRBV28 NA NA TGTGCCAGCAGTTTAGACAGCAACCTGGACACTGAAGCTTTCTTT CASSLDSNLDTEAFF
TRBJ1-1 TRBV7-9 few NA TGTGCCAGCAGCCCTGGAACTGAAGCTTTCTTT CASSPGTEAFF
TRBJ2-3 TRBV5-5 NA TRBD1 TGTGCCAGCAGTACGACAGGGGATACGCAGTATTTT CASSTTGDTQYF
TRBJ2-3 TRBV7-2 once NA TGTGCCAGCAGCTTCGCACTAGGGGCAGATACGCAGTATTTT CASSFALGADTQYF
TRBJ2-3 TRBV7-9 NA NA TGTGCCAGCAGCTTAAATGTAGCGCGTACAGATACGCAGTATTTT CASSLNVARTDTQYF
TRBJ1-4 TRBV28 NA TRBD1 TGTGCCAGCAGTCATGGGACAGCAACTAATGAAAAACTGTTTTTT CASSHGTATNEKLFF
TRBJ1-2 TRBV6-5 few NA TGTGCCAGCAGTTACATGGGGGGTGGTGGTGGCTACACCTTC CASSYMGGGGGYTF
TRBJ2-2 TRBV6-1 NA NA TGTGCCAGTAGAGGGCCCACCGGGGAGCTGTTTTTT CASRGPTGELFF
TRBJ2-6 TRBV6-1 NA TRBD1 TGTGCCAGCAGTGAGACAGGGGACGGGGCCAACGTCCTGACTTTC CASSETGDGANVLTF
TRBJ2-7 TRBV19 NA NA TGTGCCAGTAGTAGGGACGACTACGAGCAGTACTTC CASSRDDYEQYF
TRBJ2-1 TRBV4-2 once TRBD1 TGTGCCAGCAGCCAAGGGGGGACAGGGCCCTCCAATGAGCAGTTCTTC CASSQGGTGPSNEQFF
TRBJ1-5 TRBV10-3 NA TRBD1 TGTGCCATTGGGACAGGAGATAGCAATCAGCCCCAGCATTTT CAIGTGDSNQPQHF
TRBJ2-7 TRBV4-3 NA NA TGCGCCAGCAGCCAAGATTGGGGACTGATGTACGAGCAGTACTTC CASSQDWGLMYEQYF
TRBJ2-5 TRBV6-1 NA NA TGTGCCAGCAGCGGGGGCCAACTACAAGAGACCCAGTACTTC CASSGGQLQETQYF
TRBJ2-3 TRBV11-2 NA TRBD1 TGTGCCAGCAGCTCGACAGGGGACACAGATACGCAGTATTTT CASSSTGDTDTQYF
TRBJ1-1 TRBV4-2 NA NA TGTGCCAGCCTAGGTGGGGAGACTGAAGCTTTCTTT CASLGGETEAFF
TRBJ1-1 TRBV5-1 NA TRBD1 TGCGCCAGCAGCTTAACAGGGGTGGGCACTGAAGCTTTCTTT CASSLTGVGTEAFF
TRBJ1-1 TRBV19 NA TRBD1 TGTGCCAGTAGTTCACCAAGGACAGGGGTGAACACTGAAGCTTTCTTT CASSSPRTGVNTEAFF
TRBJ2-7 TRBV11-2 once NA TGTGCCAGCAGCGGGGCGGGACATCCCTCCTACGAGCAGTACTTC CASSGAGHPSYEQYF
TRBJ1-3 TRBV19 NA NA TGTGCCAGTAGTATGGTGAACCCCTCTGGAAACACCATATATTTT CASSMVNPSGNTIYF